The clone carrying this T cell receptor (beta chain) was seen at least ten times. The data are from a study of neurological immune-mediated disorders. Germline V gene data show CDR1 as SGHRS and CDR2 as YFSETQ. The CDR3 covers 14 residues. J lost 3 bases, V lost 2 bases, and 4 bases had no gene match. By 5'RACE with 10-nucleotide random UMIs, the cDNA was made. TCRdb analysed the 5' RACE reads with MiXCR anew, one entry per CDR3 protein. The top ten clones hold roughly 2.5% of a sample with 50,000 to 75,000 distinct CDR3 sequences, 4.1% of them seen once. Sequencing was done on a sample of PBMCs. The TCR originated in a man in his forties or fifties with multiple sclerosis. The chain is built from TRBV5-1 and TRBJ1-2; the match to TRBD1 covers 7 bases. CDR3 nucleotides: TGCGCCAGCAGCTTAACAGGGGCAGACTATGGCTACACCTTC. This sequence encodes CASSLTGADYGYTF.